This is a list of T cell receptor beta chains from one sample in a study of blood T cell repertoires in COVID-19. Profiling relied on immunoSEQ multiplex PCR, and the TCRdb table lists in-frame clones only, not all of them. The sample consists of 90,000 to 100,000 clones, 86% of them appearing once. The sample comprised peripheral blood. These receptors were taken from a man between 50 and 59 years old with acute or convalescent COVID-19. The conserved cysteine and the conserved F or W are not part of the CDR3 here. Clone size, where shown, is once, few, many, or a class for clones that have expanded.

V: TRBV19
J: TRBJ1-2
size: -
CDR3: ASSTGLGYT

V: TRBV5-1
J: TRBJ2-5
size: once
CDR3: ASSFLAGEETQY

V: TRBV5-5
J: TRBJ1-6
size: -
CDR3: ASSPRTGYNSPLH

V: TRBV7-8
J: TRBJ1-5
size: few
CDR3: ASSPTNQPQH

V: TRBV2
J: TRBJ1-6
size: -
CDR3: ASNRQGSDNSPLH

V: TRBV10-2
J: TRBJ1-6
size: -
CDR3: ASSLDRGNSPLH

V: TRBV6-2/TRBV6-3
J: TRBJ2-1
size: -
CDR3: ASSYGAGGTYEQF

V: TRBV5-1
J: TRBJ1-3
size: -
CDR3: ASSAGQLSGNTIY

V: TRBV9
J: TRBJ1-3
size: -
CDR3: ASSPRDRGLGNTIY

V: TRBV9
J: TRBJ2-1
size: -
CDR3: ASSADGGEQF

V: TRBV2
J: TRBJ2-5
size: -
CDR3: ASLLREREETQY

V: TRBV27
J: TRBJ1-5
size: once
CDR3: ASRGQGGQPQH

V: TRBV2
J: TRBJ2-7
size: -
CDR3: ASRDISYEQY

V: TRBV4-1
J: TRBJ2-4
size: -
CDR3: ASSHGFRGSAKNIQY

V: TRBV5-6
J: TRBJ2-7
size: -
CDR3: ASSLRTIRDSYEQY

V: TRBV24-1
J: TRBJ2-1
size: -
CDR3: ATSDSPGQGTYNEQF

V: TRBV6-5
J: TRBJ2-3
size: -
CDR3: ASFSGARDTQY

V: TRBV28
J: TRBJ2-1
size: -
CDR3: ASSDITGTSNFQF

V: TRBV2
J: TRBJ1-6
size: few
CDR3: ASGRSPLH

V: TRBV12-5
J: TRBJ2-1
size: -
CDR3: ASGFQTGRSSYNEQF